A selection of T cell receptor beta chains follows, all from one sample in a study of CD8+ T cells in alopecia areata. Sequencing was performed with immunoSEQ multiplex PCR; in TCRdb, only in-frame clones are kept and a portion is missing. The table shows around 60,000 clones, with about 43% occurring only once. The material sequenced was CD8+ T cells sorted from blood, taken around week 36, from a patient treated with tofacitinib. The receptor set was obtained from a human donor with alopecia areata. Each CDR3 is given with its conserved first and last residue. D genes are given only for firm matches. Not all rows give a size; the values are once, few, many and, for expanded clones, a class.

D	size	V	J	CDR3	DNA
TRBD1	NA	TRBV30	TRBJ1-1	CAWTPGQRGTEAFF	TGTGCCTGGACCCCGGGACAGCGGGGCACTGAAGCTTTCTTT
NA	NA	TRBV19	TRBJ1-2	CASSPGGAGYTF	TGTGCCAGTAGTCCAGGAGGGGCTGGCTACACCTTC
NA	NA	TRBV27	TRBJ2-2	CASRPRVGELFF	TGTGCCAGCAGACCGAGGGTTGGGGAGCTGTTTTTT
TRBD2	NA	TRBV9	TRBJ2-3	CASSVAGGGSGMDTQYF	TGTGCCAGCAGCGTAGCGGGCGGCGGGAGTGGTATGGATACGCAGTATTTT
TRBD1	NA	TRBV4-1	TRBJ2-2	CASSQERAGQGTTGELFF	TGCGCCAGCAGCCAAGAGAGGGCAGGACAGGGGACCACCGGGGAGCTGTTTTTT
TRBD2	few	TRBV23-1	TRBJ2-1	CATRLAGDNEQFF	TGCGCCACCAGACTAGCGGGGGACAATGAGCAGTTCTTC
NA	large	TRBV4-1	TRBJ2-7	CASSQELVGSSYEQYF	TGCGCCAGCAGCCAAGAACTGGTGGGGAGCTCCTACGAGCAGTACTTC
NA	NA	TRBV7-9	TRBJ2-5	CASSPPVVHQETQYF	TGTGCCAGCAGCCCACCCGTGGTTCACCAAGAGACCCAGTACTTC
NA	NA	TRBV30	TRBJ1-1	CAWTPGVGTEAFF	TGTGCCTGGACCCCCGGGGTGGGGACTGAAGCTTTCTTT
NA	NA	TRBV7-2	TRBJ2-1	CATYGQNEQFF	TGTGCCACCTATGGACAGAATGAGCAGTTCTTC
NA	NA	TRBV7-2	TRBJ2-7	CASSQGEAYEQYF	TGCGCCAGCAGCCAAGGCGAGGCCTACGAGCAGTACTTC
NA	NA	TRBV7-9	TRBJ2-7	CASSFGRSSYEQYF	TGTGCCAGCAGCTTTGGCAGGAGCTCCTACGAGCAGTACTTC
TRBD2	NA	TRBV13	TRBJ2-1	CASTPPSGRAYNEQFF	TGTGCCAGCACCCCTCCTAGCGGGAGGGCCTACAATGAGCAGTTCTTC
NA	few	TRBV29-1	TRBJ2-7	CSAGPSSYEQYF	TGCAGCGCAGGGCCCTCGTCATACGAGCAGTACTTC